The 23 T cell receptor beta chains below were found in one sample sequenced in a study of blood T cell repertoires in COVID-19. Sequencing was performed with immunoSEQ multiplex PCR; in TCRdb, only in-frame clones are kept and a portion is missing. Among 75,000 to 100,000 clones listed, 87% were seen once. The sequenced sample was peripheral blood. These receptors were collected from a human donor with acute or convalescent COVID-19. The donor label of this sample is uncertain.

The chain carries TRBV6-5 and TRBJ2-5; D possibly corresponds to TRBD1 (6 bases). The CDR3 is 12 amino acids. Germline assignment: CDR1 MNHEY and CDR2 SVGAGI. V lost 8 bases and J 1 base, leaving 8 bases between the germline ends. The CDR3, as DNA: TGTGCCAGCCACAGGGCCCAAGAGACCCAGTACTTC. Translated: CASHRAQETQYF.

This clone was observed once. The chain uses TRBV11-2 and TRBJ2-1, with TRBD2 as a possible D gene (5 bases). The V gene lost 4 bases and the J gene lost 3 bases, with 10 bases spanning the gap. Germline V gene lookup returns CDR1 SGHAT and CDR2 FQNNGV. This CDR3 spans 14 amino acids. DNA of the CDR3: TGTGCCAGCAGCTCCGAGAGGGTCTACAATGAGCAGTTCTTC. It codes for CASSSERVYNEQFF.

The chain combines TRBV9 with TRBJ2-7, with 9 bases identical to TRBD1. The CDR3 contains 15 residues. Trimming at V came to 4 bases and at J to 1 base, leaving 6 bases not matched to a gene. Germline CDR1 is SGDLS and CDR2 is YYNGEE. CDR3 region: CASSRSGQGSYEQYF. In DNA form, the CDR3 reads TGTGCCAGCAGCAGATCGGGACAGGGATCCTACGAGCAGTACTTC.

The V and J genes are TRBV7-2 and TRBJ1-3; 9 bases fit TRBD1. The trim removed 0 bases at V and 0 bases at J, leaving 3 bases unmatched. CDR1 is SGHTA, CDR2 FQGNSA, per germline. This CDR3 region has 17 residues. In nucleotides, the CDR3 is TGTGCCAGCAGCTTAGCCCAGACAGGGGGCTCTGGAAACACCATATATTTT. This translates into CASSLAQTGGSGNTIYF.

The CDR3 spells CASSSPDRGLALNTEAFF. CDR3 DNA: TGTGCCAGCAGCTCCCCAGACAGGGGGCTTGCTTTGAACACTGAAGCTTTCTTT. V gene TRBV7-9 combines with J gene TRBJ1-1, with TRBD1 matching 10 bases. CDR1 and CDR2 (germline): SEHNR, FQNEAQ (reference sequence). This CDR3 is 18 amino acids long. V lost 4 bases and J lost 0; bases outside the gene matches: 11. Using reference TRBV7-9 and TRBJ1-1 for the parts outside the CDR3, the full variable domain is DTGVSQNPRHKITKRGQNVTFRCDPISEHNRLYWYRQTLGQGPEFLTYFQNEAQLEKSRLLSDRFSAERPKGSFSTLEIQRTEQGDSAMYLCASSSPDRGLALNTEAFFGQGTRLTVV.

The chain employs TRBV11-3 and TRBJ2-5; 12 positions agree with TRBD2. J lost 3 bases, V lost 5 bases, and 4 bases had no gene match. Germline loops: CDR1 SGHNT, CDR2 YENEEA. The CDR3 consists of 15 residues. The CDR3 loop reads CASSKGLAGKETQYF. The CDR3 nucleotides are TGTGCCAGCAGCAAAGGACTAGCGGGGAAAGAGACCCAGTACTTC.

This chain connects TRBV6-5 to TRBJ2-2; 8 nucleotides match TRBD1. V was clipped by 2 bases and J by 7 bases; unmatched bases: 6. The CDR3 extends over 15 amino acids. Looked up from germline, CDR1 is MNHEY and CDR2 is SVGAGI. CDR3 sequence reads: CASSYGTGLFGELFF. CDR3 coding DNA: TGTGCCAGCAGTTACGGGACAGGTTTATTCGGGGAGCTGTTTTTT.

This chain connects TRBV19 to TRBJ2-5; 9 nucleotides agree with TRBD1. Looked up from germline, CDR1 is LNHDA and CDR2 is SQIVND (reference sequence). The CDR3 contains 15 residues. The ends lost 4 bases at V and 1 base at J; junction bases unmatched: 4. CDR3 region: CASSTGDRAQETQYF. The CDR3 DNA reads as TGTGCCAGTAGTACAGGGGACAGGGCCCAAGAGACCCAGTACTTC.

The chain uses TRBV11-1 and TRBJ2-5; 8 nucleotides match TRBD2. This CDR3 comprises 15 residues. The V and J ends lost 5 bases and 9 bases, in that order; junction bases with no gene match: 14. Germline CDR1 SGHAT, CDR2 FQDESV (reference sequence). The CDR3 coding sequence is TGTGCCAGCAGCCCCTCCGGGGCCGGGGGGGCGGCCCAGTACTTC. This codes for CASSPSGAGGAAQYF.

This rearrangement joins TRBV4-1 to TRBJ1-1; 7 bases fit TRBD1. This CDR3 contains 15 residues. J lost 4 bases, V lost 1 base, and 6 bases had no gene match. Germline V gene sequence: CDR1 MGHRA, CDR2 YSYEKL. The CDR3 DNA reads as TGCGCCAGCAGCCAAGTTTGGGGACAGCTCACTGAAGCTTTCTTT. Translating gives CASSQVWGQLTEAFF.

This chain links TRBV7-9 with TRBJ2-5; TRBD1 matches at 8 bases. CDR1 SEHNR and CDR2 FQNEAQ come from the germline V gene (reference sequence). V dropped 4 bases and J dropped 4; count of bases not matched to a gene: 2. The CDR3 is made up of 13 amino acids. The CDR3, as DNA: TGTGCCAGCAGCTCGACAGGGGTAGAGACCCAGTACTTC. Translating gives CASSSTGVETQYF.

The rearrangement joins TRBV24-1 to TRBJ2-7, with 10 nucleotides matching TRBD1. The V gene's germline CDR1 is KGHDR and CDR2 SFDVKD. After removal of 6 bases from V and 10 bases from J, the junction contained 8 bases not matched to a gene. This CDR3 is built from 13 residues. CDR3 bases: TGTGCCACCAGTCCGGGACAGGGGACGCATCAGTACTTC. Amino acids: CATSPGQGTHQYF.

The chain uses TRBV2 and TRBJ2-7; TRBD1 aligns across 8 bases. The germline CDR1 and CDR2 sequences are SNHLY and FYNNEI. The CDR3 runs 14 residues. J gave up 2 bases and V 1 base, and 1 base lay outside the gene matches. This CDR3 is CASSEEQGAYEQYF. In DNA, the CDR3 is TGTGCCAGCAGTGAAGAACAGGGGGCCTACGAGCAGTACTTC.

The chain combines TRBV7-3 with TRBJ2-2, with 8 bases aligning to TRBD1. Trimming cost V 5 bases and J 7 bases; bases outside gene matches: 9. CDR1 SGHTA and CDR2 FQGTGA come from the germline V gene. CDR3 size: 15 residues. For the CDR3, the DNA is TGTGCCAGCAGCCCCCGGGGACAGGCCGGCGGGGAGCTGTTTTTT. This sequence encodes CASSPRGQAGGELFF. Variable domain in full (rest from reference TRBV7-3 and TRBJ2-2): GAGVSQTPSNKVTEKGKYVELRCDPISGHTALYWYRQSLGQGPEFLIYFQGTGAADDSGLPNDRFFAVRPEGSVSTLKIQRTERGDSAVYLCASSPRGQAGGELFFGEGSRLTVL.

V gene TRBV2 combines with J gene TRBJ1-2; weak D call: TRBD1 (5 bases). The V end lost 11 bases, the J end lost 8 bases, and 18 bases lay between the germline ends. CDR3 length equals 12 residues. CDR1 is SNHLY, CDR2 FYNNEI, per germline. CDR3 in amino acids: CASTASLRGYTF. CDR3 DNA: TGTGCCTCGACAGCCTCCTTGAGGGGCTACACCTTC. Together with reference TRBV2 and TRBJ1-2, the CDR3 gives the full variable domain: EPEVTQTPSHQVTQMGQEVILRCVPISNHLYFYWYRQILGQKVEFLVSFYNNEISEKSEIFDDQFSVERPDGSNFTLKIRSTKLEDSAMYFCASTASLRGYTFGSGTRLTVV.

The chain recombines TRBV27 with TRBJ2-5, with a possible D match to TRBD2 (7 bases). V was shortened by 5 bases and J by 4 bases, with 26 bases between the two germline ends. The CDR3 sequence is 18 residues long. Germline CDR1 reads MNHEY; CDR2 reads SMNVEV (reference sequence). CDR3 sequence reads: CASSPHHSSAGAGETQYF. In DNA, the CDR3 is TGTGCCAGCAGTCCCCACCACTCGAGCGCGGGGGCGGGAGAGACCCAGTACTTC.

The genes are TRBV7-9 and TRBJ1-1, with 7 bases identical to TRBD1. Losses at the gene ends were 10 bases for V and 5 bases for J; bases not matched to a gene: 10. This CDR3 has 13 amino acids. The germline CDR1 and CDR2 sequences are SEHNR and FQNEAQ (reference sequence). The CDR3 DNA sequence: TGTGCCACCAGACAGGGCCCCTCAACTGAAGCTTTCTTT. Residues: CATRQGPSTEAFF.

V usage is TRBV6-2 or TRBV6-3 and J usage is TRBJ1-5; weak D call: TRBD1 (5 bases). Germline CDR1 is MNHEY and CDR2 is SVGEGT. The V end lost 2 bases, the J end lost 4 bases, and 6 bases lay between the germline ends. This CDR3 contains 13 residues. CDR3 nucleotides: TGTGCCAGCAGTTACGCAGGGAATCAGCCCCAGCATTTT. It yields the protein CASSYAGNQPQHF.

The rearrangement links TRBV5-6 to TRBJ1-2; 10 bases align to TRBD1. This CDR3 region has 15 residues. V gave up 4 bases and J gave up 3 bases; unmatched junction bases: 6. Germline V lookup: CDR1 SGHDT, CDR2 YYEEEE. Written as DNA, the CDR3 is TGTGCCAGCAGCCCCGGGACAGGGGCGTACTATGGCTACACCTTC. Translated: CASSPGTGAYYGYTF.

This chain uses TRBV24-1 with TRBJ2-3; 7 nucleotides agree with TRBD2. V gave up 7 bases and J gave up 1 base; unmatched junction bases: 1. Germline CDR1 is KGHDR and CDR2 is SFDVKD. This CDR3 spans 13 amino acids. CDR3: CATSGLGTDTQYF. The CDR3 bases are TGTGCCACCAGCGGACTAGGCACAGATACGCAGTATTTT.

The rearrangement joins TRBV6-5 to TRBJ1-2; 10 bases agree with TRBD1. Germline values: CDR1 MNHEY, CDR2 SVGAGI. The CDR3 runs 14 residues. With 6 bases clipped from V and 6 bases from J, the junction kept 7 bases outside the gene matches. As DNA, the CDR3 is TGTGCCAGCAGCCAAGTAGGACAGGGGGATGGCTACACCTTC. It codes for CASSQVGQGDGYTF.

Only one count was recorded for this clone. The CDR3 spells CASSHGGLGEQFF. CDR3 DNA: TGTGCCAGCAGTCACGGAGGGTTGGGTGAGCAGTTCTTC. The chain uses TRBV6-5 and TRBJ2-1, with D possibly matching TRBD2 (6 bases). V shed 5 bases and J shed 9 bases, with 14 bases lying between them. Germline V gene lookup returns CDR1 MNHEY and CDR2 SVGAGI. CDR3 size: 13 residues.

This sequence joins TRBV3-1 (or the pseudogene TRBV3-2) and TRBJ2-1; 7 nucleotides match TRBD1. Germline V gene data show CDR1 as LGHDT and CDR2 as YNNKEL (reference sequence). J gave up 6 bases and V 5 bases, and 10 bases lay outside the gene matches. The CDR3 length is 15 residues. CDR3 sequence (DNA): TGTGCCAGCAGCTACCGACAGGGCTTGAGCAATGAGCAGTTCTTC. It is translated as CASSYRQGLSNEQFF.